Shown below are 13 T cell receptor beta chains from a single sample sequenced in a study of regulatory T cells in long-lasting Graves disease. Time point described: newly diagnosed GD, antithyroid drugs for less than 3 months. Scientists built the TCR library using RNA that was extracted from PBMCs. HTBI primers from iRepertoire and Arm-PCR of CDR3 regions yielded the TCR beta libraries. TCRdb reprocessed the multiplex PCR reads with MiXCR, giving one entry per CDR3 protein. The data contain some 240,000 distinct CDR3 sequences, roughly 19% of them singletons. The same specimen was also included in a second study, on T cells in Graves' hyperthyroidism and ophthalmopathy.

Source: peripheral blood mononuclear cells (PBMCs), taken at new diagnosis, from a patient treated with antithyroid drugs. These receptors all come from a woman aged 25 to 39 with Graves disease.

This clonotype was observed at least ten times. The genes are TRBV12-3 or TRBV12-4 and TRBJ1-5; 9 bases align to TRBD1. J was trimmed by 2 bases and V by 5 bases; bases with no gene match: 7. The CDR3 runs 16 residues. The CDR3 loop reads CASSQTGGVGNQPQHF. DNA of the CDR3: TGTGCCAGCAGTCAAACAGGGGGCGTAGGCAATCAGCCCCAGCATTTT.

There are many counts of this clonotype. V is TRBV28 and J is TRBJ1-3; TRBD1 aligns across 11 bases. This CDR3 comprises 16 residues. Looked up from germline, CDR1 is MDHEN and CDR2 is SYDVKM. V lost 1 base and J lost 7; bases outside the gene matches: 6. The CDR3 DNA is TGTGCCAGCAGTTTATCCTCGGGACAGGGGGATAACACCATATATTTT. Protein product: CASSLSSGQGDNTIYF.

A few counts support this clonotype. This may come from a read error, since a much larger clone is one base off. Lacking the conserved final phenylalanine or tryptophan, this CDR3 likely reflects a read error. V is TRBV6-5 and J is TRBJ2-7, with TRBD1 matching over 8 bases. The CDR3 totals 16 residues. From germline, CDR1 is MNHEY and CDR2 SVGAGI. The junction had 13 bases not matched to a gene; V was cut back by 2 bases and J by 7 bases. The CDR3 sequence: CASSYLRDRPFKEQYL. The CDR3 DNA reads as TGTGCCAGCAGTTACCTCCGGGACAGGCCTTTTAAGGAGCAGTACCTC.

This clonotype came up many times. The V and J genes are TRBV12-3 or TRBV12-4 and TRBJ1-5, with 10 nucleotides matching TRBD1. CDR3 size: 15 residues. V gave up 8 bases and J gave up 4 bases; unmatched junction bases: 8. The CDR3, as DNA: TGTGCCAGCCACGACCGGGGACAGGGGAATCAGCCCCAGCATTTT. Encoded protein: CASHDRGQGNQPQHF.

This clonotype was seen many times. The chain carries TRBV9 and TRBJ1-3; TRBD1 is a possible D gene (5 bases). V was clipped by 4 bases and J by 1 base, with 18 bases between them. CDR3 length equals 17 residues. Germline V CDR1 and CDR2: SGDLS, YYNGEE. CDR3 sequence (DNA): TGTGCCAGCAGCCTCCAGGGTTCCTGGGCTTCTGGAAACACCATATATTTT. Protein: CASSLQGSWASGNTIYF.

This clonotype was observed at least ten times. The CDR3, as DNA: TGTGCCTGGAGGACGGGACAGTATGCGGCCTATGGCTACACCTTC. It encodes CAWRTGQYAAYGYTF. The J gene is TRBJ1-2, the V gene TRBV30, with 7 bases matching TRBD1. Germline V gives CDR1 GTSNPN, CDR2 SVGIG (reference sequence). Trimming cost V 3 bases and J 4 bases; bases outside gene matches: 11. The length of the CDR3 is 15 residues.

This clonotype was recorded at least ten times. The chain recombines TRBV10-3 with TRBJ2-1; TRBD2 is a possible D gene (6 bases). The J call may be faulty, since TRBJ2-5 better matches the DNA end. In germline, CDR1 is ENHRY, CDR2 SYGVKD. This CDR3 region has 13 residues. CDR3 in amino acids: CAISAEGLETQYF. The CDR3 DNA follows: TGTGCCATCAGTGCGGAGGGGTTGGAGACCCAGTACTTC.

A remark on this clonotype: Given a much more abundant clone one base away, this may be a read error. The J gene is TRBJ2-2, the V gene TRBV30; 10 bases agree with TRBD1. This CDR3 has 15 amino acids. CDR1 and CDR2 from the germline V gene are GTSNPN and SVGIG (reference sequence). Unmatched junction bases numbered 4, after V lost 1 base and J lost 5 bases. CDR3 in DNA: TGTGCCTGGAGTGGGACAGGGGGTGGGACCGGGGAGCTGTTTTTT. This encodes CAWSGTGGGTGELFF.

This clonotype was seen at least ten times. The CDR3 DNA reads as TGTGCCAGTAGTGTTCAGGGAGCCAACTATGGCTACACCTTC. Its protein product is CASSVQGANYGYTF. The chain is built from TRBV19 and TRBJ1-2; TRBD1 might be the D (5 bases). The V gene lost 5 bases and the J gene lost 2 bases, with 12 bases spanning the gap. This CDR3 has 14 amino acids. The germline gives CDR1 LNHDA, CDR2 SQIVND (reference sequence).

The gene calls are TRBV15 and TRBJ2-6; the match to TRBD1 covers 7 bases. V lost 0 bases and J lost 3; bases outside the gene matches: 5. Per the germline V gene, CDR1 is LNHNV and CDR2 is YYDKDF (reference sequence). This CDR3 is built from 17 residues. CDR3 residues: CATSRDLTGVGANVLTF. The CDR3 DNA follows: TGTGCCACCAGCAGAGATCTTACAGGGGTTGGGGCCAACGTCCTGACTTTC.

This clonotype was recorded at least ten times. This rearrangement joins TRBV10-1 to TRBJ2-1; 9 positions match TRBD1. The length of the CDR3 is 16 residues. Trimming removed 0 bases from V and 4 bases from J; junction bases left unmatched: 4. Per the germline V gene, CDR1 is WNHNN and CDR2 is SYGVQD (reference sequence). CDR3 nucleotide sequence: TGCGCCAGCAGTGAGTCCCCGGGACAGGGTTACAATGAGCAGTTCTTC. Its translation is CASSESPGQGYNEQFF.

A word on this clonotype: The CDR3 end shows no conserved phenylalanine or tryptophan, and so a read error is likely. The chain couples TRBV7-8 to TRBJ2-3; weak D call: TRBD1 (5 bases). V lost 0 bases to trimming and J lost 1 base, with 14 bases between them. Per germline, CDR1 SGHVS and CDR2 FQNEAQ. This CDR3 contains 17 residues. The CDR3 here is CASSLAGQGRCTDTQYS. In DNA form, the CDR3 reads TGTGCCAGCAGCTTAGCGGGGCAGGGTAGGTGCACAGATACGCAGTATTCT.

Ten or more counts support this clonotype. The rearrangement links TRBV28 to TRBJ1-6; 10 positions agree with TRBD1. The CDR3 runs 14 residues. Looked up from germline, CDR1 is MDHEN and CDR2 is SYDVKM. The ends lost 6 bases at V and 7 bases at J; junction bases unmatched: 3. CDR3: CASRTGQGNSPLHF. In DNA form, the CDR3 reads TGTGCCAGCAGGACGGGACAGGGGAATTCACCCCTCCACTTT.